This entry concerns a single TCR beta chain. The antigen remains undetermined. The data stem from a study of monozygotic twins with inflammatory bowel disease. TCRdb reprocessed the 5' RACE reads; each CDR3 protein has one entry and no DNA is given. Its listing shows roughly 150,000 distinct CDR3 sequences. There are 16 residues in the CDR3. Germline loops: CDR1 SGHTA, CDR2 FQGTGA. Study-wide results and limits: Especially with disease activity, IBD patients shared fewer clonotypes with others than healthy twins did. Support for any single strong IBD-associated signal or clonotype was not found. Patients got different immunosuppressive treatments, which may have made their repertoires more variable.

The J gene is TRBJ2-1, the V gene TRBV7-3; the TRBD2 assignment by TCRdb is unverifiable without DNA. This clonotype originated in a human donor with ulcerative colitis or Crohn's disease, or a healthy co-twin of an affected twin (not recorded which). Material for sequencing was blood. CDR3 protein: CASSLRGLASYNEQFF.